This TCR beta chain derives from a study of blood T cell repertoires in COVID-19. Study summary: The United States, Italy and Spain were the sources of the acute and convalescent COVID-19 samples. Sources were T cells, B-cell-depleted T cells, or PBMCs; the material itself was cDNA or gDNA.

The V gene's germline CDR1 is MNHEY and CDR2 SMNVEV (reference sequence). This CDR3 contains 17 residues. Unmatched junction bases numbered 19, after V lost 6 bases and J lost 7 bases. Measured with immunoSEQ multiplex PCR; TCRdb has only the in-frame clones, and not every one. This repertoire shows 190,000 or so clones, more than 70% found once; its top ten account for roughly 2.8%. The chain couples TRBV27 to TRBJ1-2; 8 bases fit TRBD1. The source material was peripheral blood. The receptor comes from a woman older than 75 with active or convalescent COVID-19. The CDR3 sequence is CASRHSDRAGIVGGYTF. CDR3 nucleotides: TGTGCCAGCAGGCATTCGGACAGGGCGGGTATAGTAGGTGGCTACACCTTC.